This paragraph covers one T cell receptor beta chain sequence. The repertoire was sequenced with immunoSEQ multiplex PCR; TCRdb's copy has only in-frame clones and lacks some. Here the sample spans 150,000 or so clones, roughly 87% being singletons. The source of the sample is a study of blood T cell repertoires in COVID-19. The CDR3 extends over 16 amino acids. The V and J ends lost 5 bases and 2 bases, in that order; junction bases with no gene match: 11. Looked up from germline, CDR1 is LNHDA and CDR2 is SQIVND (reference sequence). Recruitment covered some 25 US areas and drew participants whose ages spanned 18 to 89 years.

The sequencing input was PBMCs or T cells enriched from blood (not recorded which). This clonotype was sampled from a woman between 45 and 60 years old who had recovered from COVID-19. This chain connects TRBV19 to TRBJ2-5, with TRBD2 identical over 7 bases. This CDR3 is CASSLGSGKGQETQYF. The CDR3 coding sequence is TGTGCCAGTAGTTTGGGCAGCGGGAAGGGGCAAGAGACCCAGTACTTC.